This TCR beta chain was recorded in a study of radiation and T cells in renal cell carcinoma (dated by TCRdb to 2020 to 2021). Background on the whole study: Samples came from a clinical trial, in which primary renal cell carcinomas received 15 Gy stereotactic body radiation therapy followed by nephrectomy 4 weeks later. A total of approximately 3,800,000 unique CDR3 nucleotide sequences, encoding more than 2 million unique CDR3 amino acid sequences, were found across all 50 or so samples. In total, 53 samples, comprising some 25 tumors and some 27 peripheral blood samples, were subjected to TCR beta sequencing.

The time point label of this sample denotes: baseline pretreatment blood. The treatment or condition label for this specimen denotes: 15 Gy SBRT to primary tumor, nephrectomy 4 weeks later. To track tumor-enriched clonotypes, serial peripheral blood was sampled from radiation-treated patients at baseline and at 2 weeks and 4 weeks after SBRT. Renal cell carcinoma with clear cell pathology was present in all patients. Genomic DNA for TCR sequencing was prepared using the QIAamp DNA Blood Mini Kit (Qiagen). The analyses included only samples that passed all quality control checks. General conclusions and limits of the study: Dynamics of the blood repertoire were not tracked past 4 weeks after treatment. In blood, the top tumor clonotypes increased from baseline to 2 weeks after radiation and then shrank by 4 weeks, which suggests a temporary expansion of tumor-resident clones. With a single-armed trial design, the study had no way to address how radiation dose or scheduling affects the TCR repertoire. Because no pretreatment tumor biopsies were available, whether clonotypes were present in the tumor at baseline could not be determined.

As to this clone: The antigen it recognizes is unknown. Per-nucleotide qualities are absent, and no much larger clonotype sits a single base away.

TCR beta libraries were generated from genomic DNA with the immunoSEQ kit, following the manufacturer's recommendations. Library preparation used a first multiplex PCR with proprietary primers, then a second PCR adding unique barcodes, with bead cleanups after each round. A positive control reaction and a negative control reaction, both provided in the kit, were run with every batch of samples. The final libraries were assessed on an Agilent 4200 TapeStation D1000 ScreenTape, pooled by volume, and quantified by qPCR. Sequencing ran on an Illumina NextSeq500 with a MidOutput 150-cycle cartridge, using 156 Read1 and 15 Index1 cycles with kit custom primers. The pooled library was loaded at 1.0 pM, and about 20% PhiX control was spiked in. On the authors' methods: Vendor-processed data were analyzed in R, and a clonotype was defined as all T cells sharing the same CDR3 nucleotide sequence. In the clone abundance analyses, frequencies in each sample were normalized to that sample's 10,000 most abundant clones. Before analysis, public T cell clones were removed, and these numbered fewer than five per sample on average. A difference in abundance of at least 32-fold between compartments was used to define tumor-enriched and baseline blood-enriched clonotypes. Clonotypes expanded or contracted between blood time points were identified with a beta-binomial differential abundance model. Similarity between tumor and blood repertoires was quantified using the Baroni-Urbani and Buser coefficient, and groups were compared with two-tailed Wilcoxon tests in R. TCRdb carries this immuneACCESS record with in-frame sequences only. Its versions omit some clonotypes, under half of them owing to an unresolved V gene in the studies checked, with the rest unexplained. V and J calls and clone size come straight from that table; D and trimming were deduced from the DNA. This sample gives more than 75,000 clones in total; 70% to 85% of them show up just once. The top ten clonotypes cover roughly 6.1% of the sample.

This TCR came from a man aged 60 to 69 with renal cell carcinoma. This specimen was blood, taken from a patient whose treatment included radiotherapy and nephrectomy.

Here is the DNA: TGTGCCAGCAGGGGACTAGCGGGATTCACAGATACGCAGTATTTT. This encodes CASRGLAGFTDTQYF. The chain is encoded by TRBV6-1 joined to TRBJ2-3; the central 13 bases match TRBD2. From the cysteine through the phenylalanine, the CDR3 covers 15 amino acids. The sequence is cut down to CDR3 DNA, 45 bases in frame from base 1. Unmatched junction bases come to 2, with V trimmed by 6 bases and J by 2 bases. CDR1 and CDR2 are drawn from the germline V gene: MNHNS, SASEGT.